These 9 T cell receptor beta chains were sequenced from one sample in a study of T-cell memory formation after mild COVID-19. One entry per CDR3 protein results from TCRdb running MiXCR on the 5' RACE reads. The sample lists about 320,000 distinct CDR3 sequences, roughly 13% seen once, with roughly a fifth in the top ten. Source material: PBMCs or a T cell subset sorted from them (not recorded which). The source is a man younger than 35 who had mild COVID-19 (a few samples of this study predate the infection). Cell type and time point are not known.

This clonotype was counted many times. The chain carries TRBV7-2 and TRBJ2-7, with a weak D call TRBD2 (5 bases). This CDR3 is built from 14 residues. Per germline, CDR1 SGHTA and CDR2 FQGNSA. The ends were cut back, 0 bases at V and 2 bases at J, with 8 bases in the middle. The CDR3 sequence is CASSLAGNPYEQYV. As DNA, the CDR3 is TGTGCCAGCAGCTTAGCCGGGAACCCCTACGAGCAGTACGTC.

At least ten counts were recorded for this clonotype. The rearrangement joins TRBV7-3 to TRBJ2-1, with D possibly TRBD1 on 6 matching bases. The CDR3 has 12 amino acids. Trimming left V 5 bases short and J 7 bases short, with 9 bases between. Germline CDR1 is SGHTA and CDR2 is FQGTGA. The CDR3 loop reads CASSIRGNEQFF. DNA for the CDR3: TGTGCCAGCAGCATAAGGGGGAATGAGCAGTTCTTC.

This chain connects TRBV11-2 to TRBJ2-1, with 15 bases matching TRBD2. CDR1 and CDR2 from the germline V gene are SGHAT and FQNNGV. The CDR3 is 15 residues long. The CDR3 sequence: CDAGAGLAGGSEQFF. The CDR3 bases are TGTGACGCGGGAGCGGGACTAGCGGGGGGAAGTGAGCAGTTCTTC.

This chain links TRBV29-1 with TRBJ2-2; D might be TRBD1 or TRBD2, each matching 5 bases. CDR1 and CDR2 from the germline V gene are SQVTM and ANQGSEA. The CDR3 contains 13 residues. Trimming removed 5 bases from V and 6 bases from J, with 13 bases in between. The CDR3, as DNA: TGCAGCGTTTTCGGGGCGGAATCCGGGGAGCTGTTTTTT. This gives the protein CSVFGAESGELFF.

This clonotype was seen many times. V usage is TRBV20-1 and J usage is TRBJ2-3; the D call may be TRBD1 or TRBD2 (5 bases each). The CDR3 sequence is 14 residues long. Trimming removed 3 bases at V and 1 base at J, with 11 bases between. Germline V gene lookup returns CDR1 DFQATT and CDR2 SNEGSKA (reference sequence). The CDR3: CSASAQGGTDTQYF. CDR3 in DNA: TGCAGTGCTAGTGCGCAGGGAGGCACAGATACGCAGTATTTT.

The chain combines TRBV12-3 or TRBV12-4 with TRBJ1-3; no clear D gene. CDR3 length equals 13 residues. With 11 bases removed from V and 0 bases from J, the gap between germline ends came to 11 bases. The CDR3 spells CAQSGSSGNTIYF. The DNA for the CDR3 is TGTGCCCAAAGTGGGAGCTCTGGAAACACCATATATTTT.

The CDR3 coding sequence is TGTGCCAGCAAGCCTGGGACAGTCGATTCACCCCTCCACTTT. This encodes CASKPGTVDSPLHF. The V gene is TRBV6-6, the J gene TRBJ1-6, with 7 bases matching TRBD1. Trimming at V came to 7 bases and at J to 8 bases, leaving 8 bases not matched to a gene. Germline CDR1 MNHNY, CDR2 SVGAGI (reference sequence). The CDR3 covers 14 residues.

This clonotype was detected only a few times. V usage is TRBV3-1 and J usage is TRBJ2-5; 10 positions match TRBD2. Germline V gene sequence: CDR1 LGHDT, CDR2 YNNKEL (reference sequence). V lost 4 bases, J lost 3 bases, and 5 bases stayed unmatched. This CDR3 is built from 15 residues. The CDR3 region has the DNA TGTGCCAGCAGCCGAGCGGGGGGGCCCAAAGAGACCCAGTACTTC. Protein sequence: CASSRAGGPKETQYF.

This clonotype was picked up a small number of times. The CDR3 spells CSALTSGGASDTQYF. The CDR3 DNA sequence: TGCAGTGCCCTGACTAGCGGGGGGGCCTCAGATACGCAGTATTTT. The chain is built from TRBV20-1 and TRBJ2-3; TRBD2 matches 14 bases. With V trimmed by 6 bases and J by 4 bases, 6 bases remained unmatched. The germline V gene has CDR1 DFQATT and CDR2 SNEGSKA (reference sequence). This CDR3 is 15 amino acids long.